This TCR beta chain was recorded in a study of neurological immune-mediated disorders. Findings and caveats of the study: Subjects shared no identical expanded-clone CDR3 amino acid sequences, suggesting private TCR-beta repertoires in all groups. The most TCR clonal expansion was seen in HTLV-1-associated myelopathy, whereas the least was seen in multiple sclerosis, below the level in healthy controls. The repertoires of 18 of 34 multiple sclerosis patients were placed by phylogenetic grouping in a single related-CDR3 cluster, which may be a signature.

V gave up 5 bases and J gave up 5 bases, with 12 bases separating them. Germline CDR1 and CDR2: SEHNR and FQNEAQ (reference sequence). This CDR3 has 13 residues. This clonotype was detected a few times. Its specificity is unknown. The cDNA was generated by 5'RACE with 10-nucleotide random UMIs. TCRdb re-called the 5' RACE reads with MiXCR, one entry per CDR3 protein. This table holds 80,000 to 100,000 distinct CDR3 sequences, over 4.5% found once. This sample's time point: longitudinal time-point 2. The chain couples TRBV7-9 to TRBJ1-1, with D perhaps matching TRBD1 (5 bases). The sequence was collected from a woman aged 55-70 years with multiple sclerosis. Material for sequencing was PBMCs. The CDR3, as DNA: TGTGCCAGCAGCGTCTCCGGGACGACTGAAGCTTTCTTT. This sequence encodes CASSVSGTTEAFF.